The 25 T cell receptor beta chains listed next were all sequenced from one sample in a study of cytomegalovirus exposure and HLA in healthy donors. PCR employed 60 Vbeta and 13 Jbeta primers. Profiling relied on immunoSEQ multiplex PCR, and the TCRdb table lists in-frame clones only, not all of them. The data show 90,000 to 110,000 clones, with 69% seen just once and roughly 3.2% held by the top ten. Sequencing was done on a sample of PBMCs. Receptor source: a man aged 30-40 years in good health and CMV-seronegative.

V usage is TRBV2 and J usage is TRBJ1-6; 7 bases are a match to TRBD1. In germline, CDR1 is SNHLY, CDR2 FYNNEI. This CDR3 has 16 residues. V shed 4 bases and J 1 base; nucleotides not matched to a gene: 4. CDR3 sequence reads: CASSVDRESYNSPLHF. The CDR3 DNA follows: TGTGCCAGCAGTGTCGACAGGGAGTCCTATAATTCACCCCTCCACTTT.

The CDR3, as DNA: TGTGCCAGCAGGGCTGGGCTCCTCCAAGAGACCCAGTACTTC. Protein: CASRAGLLQETQYF. The rearrangement uses TRBV7-6 and TRBJ2-5; D gene ambiguous. V was trimmed by 6 bases and J by 1 base, leaving 12 bases between them. From germline, CDR1 is SGHVS and CDR2 FNYEAQ. This CDR3 region has 14 residues. Full variable domain (missing parts from reference TRBV7-6 and TRBJ2-5): GAGVSQSPRYKVTKRGQDVALRCDPISGHVSLYWYRQALGQGPEFLTYFNYEAQQDKSGLPNDRFSAERPEGSISTLTIQRTEQRDSAMYRCASRAGLLQETQYFGPGTRLLVL.

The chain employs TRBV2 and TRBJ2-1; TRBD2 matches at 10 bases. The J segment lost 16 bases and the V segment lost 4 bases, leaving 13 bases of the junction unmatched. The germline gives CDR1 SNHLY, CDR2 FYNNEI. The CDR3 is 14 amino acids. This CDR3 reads CASSGGLAGGQGFF. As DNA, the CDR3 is TGTGCCAGCAGTGGAGGATTAGCGGGAGGCCAGGGATTCTTC.

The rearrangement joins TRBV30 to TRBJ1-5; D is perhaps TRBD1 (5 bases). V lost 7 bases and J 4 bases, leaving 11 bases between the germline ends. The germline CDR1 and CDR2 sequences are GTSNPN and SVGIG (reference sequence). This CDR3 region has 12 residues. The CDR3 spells CASQGGNQPQHF. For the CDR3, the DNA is TGTGCCTCTCAGGGAGGGAATCAGCCCCAGCATTTT. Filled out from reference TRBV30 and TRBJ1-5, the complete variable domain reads SQTIHQWPATLVQPVGSPLSLECTVEGTSNPNLYWYRQAAGRGLQLLFYSVGIGQISSEVPQNLSASRPQDRQFILSSKKLLLSDSGFYLCASQGGNQPQHFGDGTRLSIL.

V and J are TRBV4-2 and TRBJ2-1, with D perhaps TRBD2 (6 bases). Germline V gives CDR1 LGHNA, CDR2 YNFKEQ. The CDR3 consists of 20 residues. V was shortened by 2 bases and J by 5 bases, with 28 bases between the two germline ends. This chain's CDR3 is CASSQIPGIGRPPTHNEQFF. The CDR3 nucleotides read TGTGCCAGCAGCCAAATACCCGGGATTGGGAGGCCCCCAACTCACAATGAGCAGTTCTTC.

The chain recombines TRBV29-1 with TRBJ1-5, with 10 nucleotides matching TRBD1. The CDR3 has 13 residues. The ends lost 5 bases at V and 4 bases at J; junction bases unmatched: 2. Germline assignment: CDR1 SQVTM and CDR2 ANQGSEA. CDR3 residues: CSVQDRGNQPQHF. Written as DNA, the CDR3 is TGCAGCGTTCAGGACAGGGGGAATCAGCCCCAGCATTTT.

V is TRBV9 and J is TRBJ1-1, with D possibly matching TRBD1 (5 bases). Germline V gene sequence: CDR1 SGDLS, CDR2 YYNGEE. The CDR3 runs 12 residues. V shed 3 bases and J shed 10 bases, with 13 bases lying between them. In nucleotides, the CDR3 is TGTGCCAGCAGCGCTTCAGGGAGGGCAGCTTTCTTT. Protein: CASSASGRAAFF.

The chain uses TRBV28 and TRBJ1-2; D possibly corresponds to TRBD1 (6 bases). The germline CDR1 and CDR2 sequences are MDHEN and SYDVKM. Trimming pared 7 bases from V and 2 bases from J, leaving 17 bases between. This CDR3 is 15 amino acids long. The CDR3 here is CASNEGGALNYGYTF. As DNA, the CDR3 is TGTGCCAGCAATGAAGGGGGGGCACTGAACTATGGCTACACCTTC.

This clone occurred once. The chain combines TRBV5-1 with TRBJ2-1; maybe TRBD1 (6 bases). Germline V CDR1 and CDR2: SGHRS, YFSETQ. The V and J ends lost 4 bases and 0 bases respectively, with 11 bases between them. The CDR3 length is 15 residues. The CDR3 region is CASSKGGSSYNEQFF. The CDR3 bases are TGCGCCAGCAGCAAAGGGGGTAGCTCCTACAATGAGCAGTTCTTC. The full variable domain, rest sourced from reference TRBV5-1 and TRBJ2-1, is KAGVTQTPRYLIKTRGQQVTLSCSPISGHRSVSWYQQTPGQGLQFLFEYFSETQRNKGNFPGRFSGRQFSNSRSEMNVSTLELGDSALYLCASSKGGSSYNEQFFGPGTRLTVL.

The CDR3 protein is CASSREFGSYNEQFF. The CDR3 nucleotides read TGTGCCAGCAGCCGAGAGTTCGGGTCCTACAATGAGCAGTTCTTC. The rearrangement joins TRBV7-3 to TRBJ2-1; D is undetermined. The CDR3 spans 15 residues. Trimming removed 5 bases from V and 1 base from J, with 12 bases in between. From germline, CDR1 is SGHTA and CDR2 FQGTGA.

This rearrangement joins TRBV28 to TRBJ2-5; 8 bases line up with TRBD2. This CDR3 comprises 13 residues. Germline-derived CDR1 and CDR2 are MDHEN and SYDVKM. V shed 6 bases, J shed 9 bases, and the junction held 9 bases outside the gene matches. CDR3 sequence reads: CASRSGGAGAQYF. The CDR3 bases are TGTGCCAGCAGGTCAGGAGGAGCGGGAGCCCAGTACTTC.

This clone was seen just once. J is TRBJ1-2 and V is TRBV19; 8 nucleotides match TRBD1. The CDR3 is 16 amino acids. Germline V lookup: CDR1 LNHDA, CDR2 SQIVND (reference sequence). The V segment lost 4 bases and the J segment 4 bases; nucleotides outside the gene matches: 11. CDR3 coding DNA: TGTGCCAGTAGTACTCACTCGACAGGGGTTGCCTATGGCTACACCTTC. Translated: CASSTHSTGVAYGYTF.

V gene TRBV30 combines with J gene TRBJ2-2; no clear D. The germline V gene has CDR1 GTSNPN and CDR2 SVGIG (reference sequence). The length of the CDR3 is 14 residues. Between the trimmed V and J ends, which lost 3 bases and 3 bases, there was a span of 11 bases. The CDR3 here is CAWRPYIYTGELFF. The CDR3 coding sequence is TGTGCCTGGAGGCCGTACATATACACCGGGGAGCTGTTTTTT.

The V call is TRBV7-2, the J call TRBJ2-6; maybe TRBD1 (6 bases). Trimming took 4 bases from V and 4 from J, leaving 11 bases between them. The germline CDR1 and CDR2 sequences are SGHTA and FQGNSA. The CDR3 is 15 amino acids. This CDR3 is CASSSQGKGANVLTF. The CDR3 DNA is TGTGCCAGCAGCTCACAGGGAAAGGGGGCCAACGTCCTGACTTTC.

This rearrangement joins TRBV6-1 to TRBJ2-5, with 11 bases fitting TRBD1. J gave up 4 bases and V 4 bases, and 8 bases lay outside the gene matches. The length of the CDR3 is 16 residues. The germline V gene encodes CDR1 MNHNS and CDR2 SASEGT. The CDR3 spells CASSGIRTGGLETQYF. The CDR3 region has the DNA TGTGCCAGCAGTGGGATACGGACAGGGGGCTTAGAGACCCAGTACTTC.

The DNA for the CDR3 is TGTGCCAGTAATACTCAGGGGGTAGCCGCTTTCTTT. Encoded protein: CASNTQGVAAFF. The rearrangement joins TRBV19 to TRBJ1-1, with 7 bases that match TRBD1. V was clipped by 7 bases and J by 11 bases; unmatched bases: 10. CDR1 is LNHDA and CDR2 is SQIVND in the germline V gene (reference sequence). The CDR3 contains 12 residues.

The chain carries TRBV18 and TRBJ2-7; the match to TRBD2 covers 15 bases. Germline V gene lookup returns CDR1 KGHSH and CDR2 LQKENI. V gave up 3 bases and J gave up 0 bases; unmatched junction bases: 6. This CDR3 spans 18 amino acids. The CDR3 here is CASSPGLAGGPSSYEQYF. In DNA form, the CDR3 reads TGTGCCAGCTCACCTGGACTAGCGGGAGGGCCGAGCTCCTACGAGCAGTACTTC.

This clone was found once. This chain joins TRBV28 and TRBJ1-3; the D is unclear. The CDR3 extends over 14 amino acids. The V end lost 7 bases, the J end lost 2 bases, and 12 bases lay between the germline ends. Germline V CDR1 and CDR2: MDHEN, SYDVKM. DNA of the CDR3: TGTGCCAGCAACCGTCTAAACCCTGGAAACACCATATATTTT. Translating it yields CASNRLNPGNTIYF.

CDR3: CASSFGRDTEAFF. The CDR3 bases are TGTGCCAGCAGCTTCGGCAGGGACACTGAAGCTTTCTTT. This rearrangement joins TRBV11-2 to TRBJ1-1; tentatively, D is TRBD1 (5 bases). The V end was cut by 3 bases, the J end by 3 bases, with 8 bases between. CDR1 SGHAT and CDR2 FQNNGV come from the germline V gene. CDR3 length: 13 amino acids. The variable domain in full, with the rest retrieved from reference TRBV11-2 and TRBJ1-1, is EAGVAQSPRYKIIEKRQSVAFWCNPISGHATLYWYQQILGQGPKLLIQFQNNGVVDDSQLPKDRFSAERLKGVDSTLKIQPAKLEDSAVYLCASSFGRDTEAFFGQGTRLTVV.

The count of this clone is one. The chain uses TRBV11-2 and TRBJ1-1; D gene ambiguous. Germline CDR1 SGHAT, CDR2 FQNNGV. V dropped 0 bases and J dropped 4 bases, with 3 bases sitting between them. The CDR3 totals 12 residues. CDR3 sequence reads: CASSLERTEAFF. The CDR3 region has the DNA TGTGCCAGCAGCTTAGAGCGCACTGAAGCTTTCTTT.

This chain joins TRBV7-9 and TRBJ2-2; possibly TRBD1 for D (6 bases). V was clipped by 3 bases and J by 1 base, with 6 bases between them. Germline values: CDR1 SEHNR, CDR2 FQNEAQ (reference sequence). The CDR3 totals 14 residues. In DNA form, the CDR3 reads TGTGCCAGCAGCTTGACAGGGAACACCGGGGAGCTGTTTTTT. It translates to CASSLTGNTGELFF.

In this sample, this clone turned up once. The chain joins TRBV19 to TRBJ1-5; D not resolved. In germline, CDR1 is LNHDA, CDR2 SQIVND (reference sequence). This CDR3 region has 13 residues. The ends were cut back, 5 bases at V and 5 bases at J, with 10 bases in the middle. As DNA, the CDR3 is TGTGCCAGTAGTCTCTCGGGTTATCAGCCCCAGCATTTT. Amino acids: CASSLSGYQPQHF.

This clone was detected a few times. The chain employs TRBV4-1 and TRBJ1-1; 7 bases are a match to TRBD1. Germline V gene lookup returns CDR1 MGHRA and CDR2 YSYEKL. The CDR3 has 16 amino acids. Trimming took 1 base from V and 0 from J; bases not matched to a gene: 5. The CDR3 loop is CASSQAPGQVNTEAFF. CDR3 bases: TGCGCCAGCAGCCAAGCCCCCGGACAGGTGAACACTGAAGCTTTCTTT.

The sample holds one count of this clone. The CDR3 loop is CASSPLSGTGSYNEQFF. In DNA form, the CDR3 reads TGTGCCAGCAGCCCGCTTAGCGGTACGGGCTCCTACAATGAGCAGTTCTTC. V usage is TRBV5-5 and J usage is TRBJ2-1; possibly TRBD2 for D (6 bases). The CDR3 runs 17 residues. V lost 4 bases to trimming and J lost 0 bases, with 17 bases between them. CDR1 and CDR2 from the germline V gene are SGHKS and YYEKEE (reference sequence).

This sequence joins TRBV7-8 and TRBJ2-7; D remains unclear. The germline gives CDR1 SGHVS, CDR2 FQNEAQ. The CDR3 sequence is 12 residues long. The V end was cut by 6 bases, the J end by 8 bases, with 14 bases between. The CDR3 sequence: CASSLQLPQQYF. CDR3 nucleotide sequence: TGTGCCAGCAGTCTACAGCTCCCCCAGCAGTACTTC.